What follows are 4 T cell receptor beta chains derived from one specimen sequenced in a study of identical twins. TCRdb re-called the 5' RACE reads through MiXCR, storing one row per CDR3 protein. The data hold fewer than 900,000 distinct CDR3 sequences, with around a sixth observed a single time. These data were also filed under a second study, of T cells expressing NK-cell markers.

The sample comprised PBMCs. The receptors originated from a woman in her late teens or twenties in good health.

This chain connects TRBV2 to TRBJ1-1; no clear D. Trimming removed 5 bases at V and 1 base at J, with 14 bases between. There are 15 residues in the CDR3. The germline V gene has CDR1 SNHLY and CDR2 FYNNEI. The CDR3 region has the DNA TGTGCCAGCAGTCGGAGGAACTTGGAGAACACTGAAGCTTTCTTT. This gives the protein CASSRRNLENTEAFF.

The J gene is TRBJ1-3, the V gene TRBV6-1; D possibly corresponds to TRBD1 (6 bases). Germline lookup yields CDR1 MNHNS and CDR2 SASEGT. V dropped 7 bases and J dropped 3 bases, with 16 bases sitting between them. This CDR3 spans 15 amino acids. The CDR3 protein is CASTSQGLGGNTIYF. The CDR3 region has the DNA TGTGCCAGCACGTCTCAGGGGTTAGGTGGAAACACCATATATTTT.

Ten or more counts support this clonotype. Germline is not matched at one junction end, which may reflect a read error. The chain uses TRBV5-1 and TRBJ2-2; the D is unclear. The CDR3 consists of 13 residues. Germline V gene data show CDR1 as SGHRS and CDR2 as YFSETQ. CDR3 DNA: TGTGCCAGCAGTTCATTGAACACCGGGGAGCTGTTTTTT. Its translation: CASSSLNTGELFF.

This clonotype occurred many times. The J gene is TRBJ2-7, the V gene TRBV12-3 or TRBV12-4; D unresolved. With 3 bases removed from V and 3 bases from J, the gap between germline ends came to 6 bases. The CDR3 runs to 12 residues. CDR3 sequence (DNA): TGTGCCAGCAGTTTGGGCAACTACGAGCAGTACTTC. It translates to CASSLGNYEQYF.